The 12 T cell receptor beta chains reported below all come from one sample, sequenced in a study of Ad26.COV2.S vaccination and SARS-CoV-2 variants (dated by TCRdb to about 2021). Taken with the paper, the label for treatment or condition translates to: 15 to 20 received Ad26.COV2.S at low or high dose, single or two shots; about 5 received placebo; per-sample allocation not given. For vaccine and placebo recipients, repertoires were sequenced using samples collected on day 63 after the first injection. The library was obtained by the immunoSEQ multiplex PCR assay. In TCRdb, the immuneACCESS table is reduced to in-frame sequences with V and J assigned. These tables do not hold every clone; where another copy was compared, an unresolved V gene accounts for under half, and the others remain unexplained. The sample table holds around 400,000 clones, of which 89% were seen once. In total, the top ten clones hold approximately 1.9% of the sample.

The starting material was peripheral blood, obtained in a trial of Ad26.COV2.S vaccine versus placebo. The receptors stem from a person between 18 and 60 years old who received the Ad26.COV2.S COVID-19 vaccine or a placebo.

The gene calls are TRBV18 and TRBJ2-5, with D tentatively TRBD1 (6 bases). Between the trimmed V and J ends, which lost 3 bases and 5 bases, there was a span of 16 bases. The CDR3 has 15 residues. Germline V gene lookup returns CDR1 KGHSH and CDR2 LQKENI. CDR3 protein: CASSPDTGSGETQYF. CDR3 DNA sequence: TGTGCCAGCTCACCGGATACAGGGAGTGGGGAGACCCAGTACTTC.

The J gene is TRBJ1-2, the V gene TRBV3-1 (or the pseudogene TRBV3-2); 7 nucleotides agree with TRBD1. The length of the CDR3 is 17 residues. Germline CDR1 is LGHDT and CDR2 is YNNKEL (reference sequence). The junction had 16 bases not matched to a gene; V was cut back by 1 base and J by 8 bases. CDR3 DNA sequence: TGTGCCAGCAGCCAAGTGTCTTCCTTGACAGGGTCAGACGGCTACACCTTC. Translating gives CASSQVSSLTGSDGYTF.

V and J are TRBV5-4 and TRBJ2-7; D not resolved. Germline assignment: CDR1 SGHNT and CDR2 YYREEE (reference sequence). The CDR3 runs to 12 residues. V was cut by 4 bases and J by 6 bases, with 11 bases left in between. CDR3 in amino acids: CASSTETSEQYF. The CDR3 region has the DNA TGTGCCAGCAGCACCGAGACGAGCGAGCAGTACTTC.

A few counts support this clone. V and J are TRBV27 and TRBJ1-6; D remains ambiguous. The CDR3 is 14 residues long. Trimming removed 8 bases from V and 8 bases from J, with 16 bases in between. Germline V gene lookup returns CDR1 MNHEY and CDR2 SMNVEV (reference sequence). The CDR3 nucleotides are TGTGCCAGCCGGCCGTTTCGCGGGGATTCACCCCTCCACTTT. Protein product: CASRPFRGDSPLHF.

This clone has only one observation. The chain couples TRBV3-1 (or the pseudogene TRBV3-2) to TRBJ2-7; 12 bases align to TRBD2. Germline-derived CDR1 and CDR2 are LGHDT and YNNKEL (reference sequence). The V and J ends lost 4 bases and 0 bases, in that order; junction bases with no gene match: 1. This CDR3 contains 15 residues. CDR3 in DNA: TGTGCCAGCAGCCGACTAGCGGGGGCCTCCTACGAGCAGTACTTC. It codes for CASSRLAGASYEQYF.

A few counts support this clone. This chain joins TRBV18 and TRBJ2-1; D is possibly TRBD1 or TRBD2 (5 bases each). V was cut by 6 bases and J by 7 bases, with 19 bases left in between. The V gene's germline CDR1 is KGHSH and CDR2 LQKENI. CDR3 length: 15 amino acids. The CDR3: CASSVGAAAENEQFF. Written as DNA, the CDR3 is TGTGCCAGCTCCGTCGGGGCCGCGGCCGAAAATGAGCAGTTCTTC.

V and J are TRBV2 and TRBJ2-5; a weak D match, TRBD2 (6 bases). V dropped 7 bases and J dropped 5 bases, with 17 bases sitting between them. The CDR3 length is 14 residues. From germline, CDR1 is SNHLY and CDR2 FYNNEI. The CDR3 sequence: CASKRATLGETQYF. The CDR3, as DNA: TGTGCCAGCAAGCGGGCGACTCTGGGGGAGACCCAGTACTTC.

This chain connects TRBV11-2 to TRBJ2-2; no reliable D call. Germline lookup yields CDR1 SGHAT and CDR2 FQNNGV. This CDR3 spans 14 amino acids. Trimming pared 4 bases from V and 3 bases from J, leaving 9 bases between. DNA of the CDR3: TGTGCCAGCAGCTACCGGGCACACACCGGGGAGCTGTTTTTT. Its protein is CASSYRAHTGELFF.

The chain is built from TRBV11-3 and TRBJ2-3; D gene unclear. Deletions cut 5 bases from V and 8 bases from J, with 11 bases between. Germline assignment: CDR1 SGHNT and CDR2 YENEEA. CDR3 length equals 12 residues. The CDR3 is CASSMTAGTQYF. CDR3 nucleotides: TGTGCCAGCAGCATGACGGCAGGTACGCAGTATTTT.

The chain combines TRBV7-2 with TRBJ2-2; D might be TRBD2 (6 bases). Germline V CDR1 and CDR2: SGHTA, FQGNSA. Trimming took off 5 bases at V and 6 bases at J, with 19 bases between the two ends. The CDR3 covers 16 residues. In DNA form, the CDR3 reads TGTGCCAGCAGCCTTAGCGGAGCATTCCTCGCCGGGGAGCTGTTTTTT. Protein: CASSLSGAFLAGELFF.

This rearrangement joins TRBV19 to TRBJ2-2, with D unresolved. The CDR3 contains 13 residues. V shed 6 bases and J shed 5 bases, with 10 bases lying between them. CDR1 and CDR2 (germline): LNHDA, SQIVND (reference sequence). The CDR3: CASSTTRTGELFF. CDR3 nucleotide sequence: TGTGCCAGTAGCACGACTCGGACCGGGGAGCTGTTTTTT.

The sample holds many counts of this clone. This sample includes further DNA sequences coding for the same CDR3. The genes are TRBV2 and TRBJ2-7; 13 nucleotides match TRBD2. With V trimmed by 6 bases and J by 4 bases, 3 bases remained unmatched. Germline V gene sequence: CDR1 SNHLY, CDR2 FYNNEI. The CDR3 is 14 amino acids. The DNA for the CDR3 is TGTGCCAGCAGGGGGACTAGCGGGACATACGAGCAGTACTTC. Encoded protein: CASRGTSGTYEQYF.